This entry concerns a single T cell receptor beta chain. Using immunoSEQ multiplex PCR, the repertoire was profiled, and TCRdb retains in-frame clones only, with some absent. The profile shows about 62,000 clones, around 83% of them singletons. V lost 3 bases to trimming and J lost 0 bases, with 14 bases between them. Germline assignment: CDR1 LNHDA and CDR2 SQIVND (reference sequence). The CDR3 has 16 residues. The data are from a study of OX40 agonist ivuxolimab in advanced cancers. The material was CD4+ or CD8+ T cells sorted from blood, obtained in a trial of the OX40 agonist ivuxolimab. V usage is TRBV19 and J usage is TRBJ2-5; no firm D call. The clonotype was recovered from an adult with an advanced solid tumor such as melanoma, head and neck, liver or kidney cancer. The CDR3 DNA follows: TGTGCCAGTAGTATTAAAGCGCCGTCCTACCAAGAGACCCAGTACTTC. Its protein product is CASSIKAPSYQETQYF.